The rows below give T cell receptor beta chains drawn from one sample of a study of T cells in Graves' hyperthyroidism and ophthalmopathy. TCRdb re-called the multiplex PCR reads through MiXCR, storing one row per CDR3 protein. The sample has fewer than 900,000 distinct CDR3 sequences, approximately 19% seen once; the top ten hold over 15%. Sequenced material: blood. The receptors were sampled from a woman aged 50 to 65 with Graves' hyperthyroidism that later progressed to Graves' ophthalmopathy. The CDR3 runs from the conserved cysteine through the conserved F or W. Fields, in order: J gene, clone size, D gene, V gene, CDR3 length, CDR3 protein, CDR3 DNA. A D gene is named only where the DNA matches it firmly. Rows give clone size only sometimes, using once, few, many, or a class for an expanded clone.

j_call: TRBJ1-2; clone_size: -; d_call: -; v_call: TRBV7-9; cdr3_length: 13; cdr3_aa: CASSFPDGTGYTF; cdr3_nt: TGTGCCAGCAGCTTCCCGGACGGTACCGGCTACACCTTC
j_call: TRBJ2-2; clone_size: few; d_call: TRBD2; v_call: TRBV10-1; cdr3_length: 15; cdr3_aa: CASSDRTSRTGELFF; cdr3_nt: TGCGCCAGCAGTGATCGGACTAGTCGCACCGGGGAGCTGTTTTTT
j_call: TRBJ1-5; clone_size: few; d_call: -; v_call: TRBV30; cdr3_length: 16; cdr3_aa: CAWSVNMGQSNQPQHF; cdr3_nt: TGTGCCTGGAGTGTAAACATGGGGCAGAGCAATCAGCCCCAGCATTTT
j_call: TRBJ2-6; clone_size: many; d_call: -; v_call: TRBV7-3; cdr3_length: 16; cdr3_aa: CASSLMGRTGANVLTF; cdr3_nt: TGTGCCAGCAGCTTAATGGGGAGGACTGGGGCCAACGTCCTGACTTTC
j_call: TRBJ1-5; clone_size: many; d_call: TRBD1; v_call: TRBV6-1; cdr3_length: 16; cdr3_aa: CASIEPGQVSNQPQHF; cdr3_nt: TGTGCCAGCATTGAACCGGGACAGGTGAGCAATCAGCCCCAGCATTTT
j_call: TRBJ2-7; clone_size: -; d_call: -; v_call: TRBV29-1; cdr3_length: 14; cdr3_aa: CSVVGHGVSYEQYF; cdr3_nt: TGCAGCGTTGTAGGGCACGGTGTCTCCTACGAGCAGTACTTC
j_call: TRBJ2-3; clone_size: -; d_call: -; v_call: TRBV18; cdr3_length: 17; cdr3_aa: CASSPLGGDPVTDTQYF; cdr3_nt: TGTGCCAGCTCACCACTTGGCGGGGATCCAGTCACAGATACGCAGTATTTT
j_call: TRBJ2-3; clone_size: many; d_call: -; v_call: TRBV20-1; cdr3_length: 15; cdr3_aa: CSARFILGGTDTQYF; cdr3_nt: TGCAGTGCTAGATTCATACTTGGGGGCACAGATACGCAGTATTTT
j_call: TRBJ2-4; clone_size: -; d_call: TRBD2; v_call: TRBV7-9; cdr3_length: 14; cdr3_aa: CASSPSAGGDIQYF; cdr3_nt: TGTGCCAGCAGCCCCTCGGCCGGGGGGGACATTCAGTACTTC
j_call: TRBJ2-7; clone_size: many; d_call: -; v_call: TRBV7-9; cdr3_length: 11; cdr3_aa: CASSASYEQYF; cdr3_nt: TGTGCCAGCAGCGCCTCCTACGAGCAGTACTTC
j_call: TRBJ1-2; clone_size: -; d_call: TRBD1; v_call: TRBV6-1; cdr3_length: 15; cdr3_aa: CASRTRQGRLYGYTF; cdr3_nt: TGTGCCAGCAGAACAAGACAGGGTCGACTCTATGGCTACACCTTC